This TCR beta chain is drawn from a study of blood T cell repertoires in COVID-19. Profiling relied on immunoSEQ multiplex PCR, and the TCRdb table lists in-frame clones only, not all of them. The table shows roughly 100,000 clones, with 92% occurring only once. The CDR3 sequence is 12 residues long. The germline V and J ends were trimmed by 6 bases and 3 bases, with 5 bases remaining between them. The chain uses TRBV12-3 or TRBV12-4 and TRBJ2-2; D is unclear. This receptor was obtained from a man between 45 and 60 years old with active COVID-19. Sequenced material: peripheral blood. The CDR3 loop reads CASSLDTGELFF. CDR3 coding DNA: TGTGCCAGCAGCCTTGACACCGGGGAGCTGTTTTTT.